The 9 T cell receptor beta chains presented below share a single source sample, sequenced in a study of breast tumors, draining lymph nodes, adjacent tissues. A single record per CDR3 protein comes from TCRdb applying MiXCR to the multiplex PCR reads. This sample carries about 230,000 distinct CDR3 sequences, less than 40% of them seen once, and the ten largest clones take more than 1.3%. Breast cancer patients provided tissue from their axillary draining lymph nodes. Sample: axillary lymph node tissue. These receptors all come from a female donor with breast cancer. Some clones in this sample may be carry-over from other donors' samples.

This clonotype has just a few counts. The chain is built from TRBV6-5 and TRBJ1-6; D is uncertain. Germline loops: CDR1 MNHEY, CDR2 SVGAGI. V lost 5 bases and J lost 3, with 20 bases in between. This CDR3 spans 18 amino acids. CDR3 residues: CASSHTPVGDFYNSPLHF. DNA of the CDR3: TGTGCCAGCAGTCACACGCCCGTGGGAGATTTCTATAATTCACCCCTCCACTTT.

This clonotype came up many times. This rearrangement joins TRBV5-1 to TRBJ2-3; 11 bases fit TRBD2. Germline CDR1 and CDR2: SGHRS and YFSETQ. Trimming removed 2 bases from V and 4 bases from J; junction bases left unmatched: 6. This CDR3 is built from 16 residues. CDR3: CASSFKTSGSSDTQYF. DNA of the CDR3: TGCGCCAGCAGCTTCAAAACTAGCGGGAGCTCAGATACGCAGTATTTT.

This sequence joins TRBV11-2 and TRBJ1-1, with D possibly matching TRBD1 (6 bases). V was shortened by 4 bases and J by 4 bases, with 13 bases between the two germline ends. The CDR3 loop spans 14 amino acids. The germline gives CDR1 SGHAT, CDR2 FQNNGV. The CDR3 is CASSSAGTLTEAFF. CDR3 in DNA: TGTGCCAGCAGCTCAGCCGGGACACTCACTGAAGCTTTCTTT.

V and J are TRBV19 and TRBJ1-6; 8 bases map to TRBD1. Looked up from germline, CDR1 is LNHDA and CDR2 is SQIVND (reference sequence). V trimming: 2 bases; J trimming: 12 bases; junction bases outside the gene matches: 6. The CDR3 spans 14 residues. The CDR3 protein is CASSIMPGGLPLHF. DNA of the CDR3: TGTGCCAGTAGTATAATGCCAGGGGGCCTACCCCTCCACTTT. The entire variable domain, with the rest obtained from reference TRBV19 and TRBJ1-6, is as follows: DGGITQSPKYLFRKEGQNVTLSCEQNLNHDAMYWYRQDPGQGLRLIYYSQIVNDFQKGDIAEGYSVSREKKESFPLTVTSAQKNPTAFYLCASSIMPGGLPLHFGNGTRLTVT.

This clonotype has a count of ten or more. This sequence joins TRBV20-1 and TRBJ1-5, with 7 positions matching TRBD1. This CDR3 has 16 amino acids. V gave up 5 bases and J gave up 0 bases; unmatched junction bases: 10. CDR1 DFQATT and CDR2 SNEGSKA come from the germline V gene (reference sequence). CDR3 loop: CSASQQGRRSNQPQHF. The CDR3 coding sequence is TGCAGTGCTTCACAACAGGGGCGCCGTAGCAATCAGCCCCAGCATTTT.

This clonotype was recorded a few times. The chain links TRBV27 to TRBJ2-7; a weak D match, TRBD2 (6 bases). The CDR3 is 14 residues long. Trimming left V 6 bases short and J 8 bases short, with 20 bases between. CDR1 and CDR2 (germline): MNHEY, SMNVEV (reference sequence). CDR3 sequence (DNA): TGTGCCAGCAGCCGGGACTTACCTACTTACCAGCAGTACTTC. Amino acid sequence: CASSRDLPTYQQYF.

This clonotype was seen only a few times. The chain has TRBV6-5 and TRBJ2-7; a possible D gene is TRBD2 (6 bases). With 5 bases removed from V and 6 bases from J, the gap between germline ends came to 17 bases. Germline CDR1 and CDR2: MNHEY and SVGAGI. The CDR3 has 14 amino acids. The CDR3 sequence: CASSPGTPGIEQYF. In DNA form, the CDR3 reads TGTGCCAGCAGTCCAGGGACTCCCGGTATCGAGCAGTACTTC.

This clonotype showed up just once. The chain carries TRBV28 and TRBJ2-3, with 9 bases aligning to TRBD2. Trimming at V came to 4 bases and at J to 0 bases, leaving 11 bases not matched to a gene. CDR1 is MDHEN, CDR2 SYDVKM, per germline. The CDR3 extends over 18 amino acids. The CDR3 DNA follows: TGTGCCAGCAGTTCGCCCTCGACTAGCGGTAAAAGCACAGATACGCAGTATTTT. This sequence encodes CASSSPSTSGKSTDTQYF.

The table lists this clonotype with many counts. This chain uses TRBV20-1 with TRBJ2-5; tentative D call: TRBD1 (6 bases). Trimming took off 4 bases at V and 4 bases at J, with 13 bases between the two ends. From germline, CDR1 is DFQATT and CDR2 SNEGSKA (reference sequence). The CDR3 sequence is 13 residues long. The CDR3 sequence is CSATRTATETQYF. CDR3 sequence (DNA): TGCAGTGCTACAAGGACAGCGACAGAGACCCAGTACTTC.